This T cell receptor beta chain was sequenced during a study of T-cell memory formation after mild COVID-19. Findings and caveats of the study: Later expanders leaned CD4+, whereas clones that contracted between day 15 and 85 were balanced CD4/CD8.

In TCRdb, the 5' RACE reads were re-called with MiXCR into one record per CDR3 protein. This table has around 340,000 distinct CDR3 sequences, around an eighth appearing once. The sample holds a few counts of this clonotype. Its antigen is not known. V was cut by 2 bases and J by 7 bases, with 12 bases left in between. Germline CDR1 reads SGHTA; CDR2 reads FQGNSA. The CDR3 contains 14 residues. The genes are TRBV7-2 and TRBJ2-1; a possible D gene is TRBD1 (5 bases). The sample comprised PBMCs or a T cell subset sorted from them (not recorded which). The receptor comes from a man between 18 and 35 years old who had mild COVID-19 (a few samples of this study predate the infection). Cell type and time point are not known. The CDR3 sequence: CASSLHQGSNEQFF. The CDR3 DNA is TGTGCCAGCAGCTTACACCAGGGTTCGAATGAGCAGTTCTTC.